This T cell receptor beta chain is drawn from a study of shared clonotypes between healthy human individuals. Study results and caveats: Sequencing depth was expected to influence donor clonotype sharing.

Notes on this clone: Its antigen is currently unknown.

Scientists sequenced DNA from unsorted PBMC on ten immunoSEQ deep assay plates. Only in-frame clones appear in the TCRdb table, and some are missing; sequencing was by immunoSEQ multiplex PCR. The table has roughly 500,000 clones, 79% seen once. The CDR3 is made up of 13 amino acids. The V gene lost 5 bases and the J gene lost 5 bases, with 13 bases spanning the gap. Per the germline V gene, CDR1 is SGHRS and CDR2 is YFSETQ. This receptor was obtained from a woman aged 40 to 50 in good health. Some clones in this sample may be carry-over from other donors' samples. This chain uses TRBV5-1 with TRBJ1-2; D not resolved. Material for sequencing was PBMCs. CDR3: CASRIDGDYGYTF. The CDR3 DNA sequence: TGCGCCAGCAGGATCGACGGAGATTATGGCTACACCTTC.